These T cell receptor beta chains were read from a single sample in a study of T cells in Graves' hyperthyroidism and ophthalmopathy. TCRdb called the multiplex PCR reads again in MiXCR, with one record for every CDR3 protein. The sample has a few hundred thousand distinct CDR3 sequences; roughly 13% are singletons. Sequencing was performed on blood. These receptors originate from a woman aged 18-35 years with Graves' hyperthyroidism. Both conserved end residues are part of each CDR3. Size values are once, few and many counts, or a class for expanded clones, and some rows have none.

v_call	clone_size	j_call	cdr3_length	cdr3_aa
TRBV19	few	TRBJ1-2	17	CARRPPGANIINYGYTF
TRBV7-9	NA	TRBJ2-7	13	CASSFGGREEQYF
TRBV27	NA	TRBJ2-1	17	CASSLGLAVVSYNEQFF
TRBV9	many	TRBJ2-1	20	CASSARAGTSGRATYNEQFF
TRBV5-6	few	TRBJ2-3	16	CASSFWGLALGDTQYF
TRBV5-1	many	TRBJ2-7	15	CASRLLGGGTYEQYF
TRBV28	NA	TRBJ2-7	18	CASSLWGTGEPLGYEQYF
TRBV6-2/TRBV6-3	few	TRBJ1-1	13	CASYGGMNTEAFF
TRBV6-1	NA	TRBJ2-5	16	CASSPFGRGAQETQYF
TRBV30	few	TRBJ2-5	13	CAWSGGLTETQYF
TRBV28	many	TRBJ1-1	10	CASSRGEAFF
TRBV27	many	TRBJ2-7	14	CASSVRGNSYEQYF
TRBV15	NA	TRBJ1-4	16	CATSRDPVGANEKLFF
TRBV28	many	TRBJ1-1	15	CASRGQVSLNTEAFF
TRBV7-9	NA	TRBJ2-7	12	CASSQQSVWQYF
TRBV11-2	many	TRBJ2-3	14	CASSRGPSTDTQYF
TRBV28	many	TRBJ2-7	15	CASNGQGASSYEQYF
TRBV27	many	TRBJ2-1	21	CASSLRWLWDRSLSSYNEQFF
TRBV30	few	TRBJ2-7	12	CAWKQGSYEQYF
TRBV3-1	many	TRBJ2-1	15	CASSQGYGGYNEQFF
TRBV20-1	many	TRBJ2-7	13	CSARGDREYEQYF
TRBV12-3/TRBV12-4	many	TRBJ1-1	13	CASSLKENTEAFF
TRBV4-2	NA	TRBJ2-7	16	CASSQASTSGSLEQYF
TRBV28	many	TRBJ2-1	15	CASSSTSGSLNEQFF
TRBV5-6	NA	TRBJ1-6	16	CASTGTRSSYNSPLHF
TRBV29-1	few	TRBJ2-7	14	CSVVQAIPSYEQYF
TRBV2	many	TRBJ2-1	14	CASRSGLENNEQFF
TRBV5-6	NA	TRBJ1-2	11	CASSLDSSVTF
TRBV5-4	NA	TRBJ2-7	15	CASSSASGATYEQYF
TRBV5-1	NA	TRBJ2-5	15	CASSLDGTLKETQYF
TRBV5-1	many	TRBJ2-1	14	CASSEKVHTDEQFF
TRBV7-2	many	TRBJ2-1	15	CASSSTGRGSSEQFF
TRBV12-3/TRBV12-4	many	TRBJ1-1	17	CASSPGASAQMNTEAFF
TRBV20-1	many	TRBJ2-1	14	CSANLGRIYNEQFF
TRBV28	many	TRBJ2-1	16	CASSPRGSKAYNEQFF
TRBV28	many	TRBJ2-2	15	CASSQTAGGTGELFF
TRBV3-1	many	TRBJ1-1	12	CASNAGNTEAFF
TRBV12-3/TRBV12-4	many	TRBJ2-7	14	CASSSWDQMGEQYF
TRBV6-1	many	TRBJ2-1	16	CASSSTLAGGGNEQFF
TRBV5-1	many	TRBJ2-1	15	CASSPGGPGYNEQFF
TRBV5-1	many	TRBJ1-1	15	CASSLGEPANTEAFF
TRBV5-8	NA	TRBJ2-3	13	CASSGLEEDTQYF
TRBV6-1	many	TRBJ1-4	14	CASSEVGAGEKLFF
TRBV2	many	TRBJ2-5	12	CASMWGPETQYF
TRBV27	NA	TRBJ2-5	17	CASSPGTSGRFQETQYF
TRBV28	NA	TRBJ1-5	17	CASSLGALTGGNQPQHF
TRBV4-3	NA	TRBJ2-7	15	CASSPRQGRLNEQYF
TRBV5-4	NA	TRBJ2-3	15	CASSRRTSGTDTQYF
TRBV18	many	TRBJ2-1	15	CASSHGQASHNEQFF